Listed here are 27 T cell receptor beta chains from one sample, sequenced in a study of blood T cell repertoires in COVID-19. TCRdb keeps only in-frame clones here, not all; method: immunoSEQ multiplex PCR. Here the sample spans some 150,000 clones, around 83% being singletons. Sequenced: peripheral blood. Receptor source: a human donor in a cohort sampled during active COVID-19.

The chain joins TRBV30 to TRBJ1-6; 11 bases line up with TRBD1. Trimming at V came to 5 bases and at J to 8 bases, leaving 8 bases not matched to a gene. The CDR3 runs to 15 residues. Germline-derived CDR1 and CDR2 are GTSNPN and SVGIG (reference sequence). Here the CDR3 DNA reads TGTGCCTGGTGCTGGGGACAGGGGGGTTATTCACCCCTCCACTTT. It specifies CAWCWGQGGYSPLHF.

The V gene is TRBV6-5, the J gene TRBJ2-7; 8 bases match TRBD2. The trim removed 10 bases at V and 5 bases at J, leaving 13 bases unmatched. This CDR3 has 14 residues. From germline, CDR1 is MNHEY and CDR2 SVGAGI. This CDR3 is CATSPAGEVNEQYF. The CDR3 DNA reads as TGTGCCACCAGCCCAGCGGGAGAAGTAAACGAGCAGTACTTC.

This clone was detected only once. The chain uses TRBV7-2 and TRBJ1-3, with D possibly matching TRBD1 (6 bases). CDR1 is SGHTA and CDR2 is FQGNSA in the germline V gene. Trimming stripped 1 base from V and 3 bases from J, with 10 bases between. The CDR3 contains 15 residues. CDR3 protein: CASSLDRAGGNTIYF. CDR3 coding DNA: TGTGCCAGCAGCTTAGACAGGGCAGGTGGAAACACCATATATTTT.

This sequence joins TRBV5-1 and TRBJ2-7; maybe TRBD2 (5 bases). Germline V CDR1 and CDR2: SGHRS, YFSETQ. The CDR3 has 13 amino acids. Between the trimmed V and J ends, which lost 6 bases and 5 bases, there was a span of 15 bases. CDR3 nucleotides: TGCGCCAGCAACGACGGGGAAGTCGACGAGCAGTACTTC. Its translation: CASNDGEVDEQYF. Supplemented by reference TRBV5-1 and TRBJ2-7, the full variable domain reads KAGVTQTPRYLIKTRGQQVTLSCSPISGHRSVSWYQQTPGQGLQFLFEYFSETQRNKGNFPGRFSGRQFSNSRSEMNVSTLELGDSALYLCASNDGEVDEQYFGPGTRLTVT.

This clone was observed once. The V and J genes are TRBV3-1 (or the pseudogene TRBV3-2) and TRBJ1-6; TRBD1 might be the D (5 bases). This CDR3 region has 15 residues. V gave up 1 base and J gave up 7 bases, with 11 bases separating them. Germline assignment: CDR1 LGHDT and CDR2 YNNKEL (reference sequence). The CDR3 sequence is CASSQARVKNSPLHF. The CDR3 DNA follows: TGTGCCAGCAGCCAAGCCAGGGTGAAGAATTCACCCCTCCACTTT.

The sample holds one count of this clone. The chain links TRBV4-1 to TRBJ2-7; 10 bases are shared with TRBD1. The CDR3 spans 17 residues. J lost 7 bases, V lost 7 bases, and 19 bases had no gene match. Germline V lookup: CDR1 MGHRA, CDR2 YSYEKL. The CDR3 DNA sequence: TGCGCCAGCACCCCAGAAGTCACCGGGACAGGGGTGAGTGAGCAGTACTTC. Translated: CASTPEVTGTGVSEQYF.

V usage is TRBV6-2 or TRBV6-3 and J usage is TRBJ1-1; the match to TRBD1 covers 8 bases. Germline trimming cut 4 bases from V and 3 bases from J; bases unmatched to any gene: 16. Germline CDR1 is MNHEY and CDR2 is SVGEGT. The CDR3 loop spans 18 amino acids. CDR3 amino acids: CASSFSGGVDSTHTEAFF. The CDR3 region has the DNA TGTGCCAGCAGTTTTTCAGGGGGCGTAGATAGTACCCACACTGAAGCTTTCTTT.

The CDR3 loop is CASSSPGTTPETQYF. The CDR3 region has the DNA TGTGCCAGCAGCTCCCCCGGGACTACCCCAGAGACCCAGTACTTC. The V gene is TRBV11-2, the J gene TRBJ2-5, with TRBD2 matching 7 bases. From germline, CDR1 is SGHAT and CDR2 FQNNGV. The CDR3 is 15 amino acids. V dropped 4 bases and J dropped 4; count of bases not matched to a gene: 9.

The rearrangement uses TRBV19 and TRBJ2-2, with D possibly matching TRBD2 (5 bases). This CDR3 is 15 amino acids long. Trimming removed 6 bases at V and 2 bases at J, with 13 bases between. Germline V CDR1 and CDR2: LNHDA, SQIVND (reference sequence). In DNA, the CDR3 is TGTGCCAGTAGCCCACTAGATACTAACACCGGGGAGCTGTTTTTT. Translating gives CASSPLDTNTGELFF.

This clone showed up just a few times. The chain links TRBV19 to TRBJ1-1, with D possibly TRBD1 on 5 matching bases. Germline-derived CDR1 and CDR2 are LNHDA and SQIVND (reference sequence). V lost 3 bases to trimming and J lost 3 bases, with 23 bases between them. The CDR3 totals 18 residues. The CDR3 bases are TGTGCCAGTAGTATGGGGGGACTTCTTACCTATTTGGACACTGAAGCTTTCTTT. This encodes CASSMGGLLTYLDTEAFF.

The rearrangement links TRBV4-1 to TRBJ1-5, with a possible D match to TRBD1 (5 bases). Trimming stripped 3 bases from V and 6 bases from J, with 12 bases between. The CDR3 extends over 14 amino acids. CDR1 is MGHRA, CDR2 YSYEKL, per germline. CDR3 in amino acids: CASSQDIRGQPQHF. CDR3 nucleotides: TGCGCCAGCAGCCAGGACATTCGAGGTCAGCCCCAGCATTTT.

The genes are TRBV7-3 and TRBJ2-3; tentatively, D is TRBD2 (5 bases). The V end lost 4 bases, the J end lost 0 bases, and 11 bases lay between the germline ends. The CDR3 contains 15 residues. Germline V gives CDR1 SGHTA, CDR2 FQGTGA. The CDR3 protein is CASSSTSVSTDTQYF. CDR3 bases: TGTGCCAGCAGCTCTACTAGTGTGAGCACAGATACGCAGTATTTT. Based on the CDR3 plus reference TRBV7-3 and TRBJ2-3, the full variable domain is GAGVSQTPSNKVTEKGKYVELRCDPISGHTALYWYRQSLGQGPEFLIYFQGTGAADDSGLPNDRFFAVRPEGSVSTLKIQRTERGDSAVYLCASSSTSVSTDTQYFGPGTRLTVL.

The rearrangement links TRBV28 to TRBJ1-4, with TRBD1 identical over 11 bases. In germline, CDR1 is MDHEN, CDR2 SYDVKM. Trimming at V came to 4 bases and at J to 2 bases, leaving 6 bases not matched to a gene. This CDR3 spans 17 amino acids. The CDR3 region has the DNA TGTGCCAGCAGTTCCGGGGACAGGGGGGCGACTAATGAAAAACTGTTTTTT. It codes for CASSSGDRGATNEKLFF.

The chain recombines TRBV28 with TRBJ1-2; 9 bases align to TRBD1. Germline CDR1 reads MDHEN; CDR2 reads SYDVKM. V was clipped by 3 bases and J by 7 bases; unmatched bases: 6. CDR3 length: 14 residues. In DNA form, the CDR3 reads TGTGCCAGCAGTTTTTCACAGGGGGCCCTTGGCTACACCTTC. This translates into CASSFSQGALGYTF.

The V call is TRBV3-1 (or the pseudogene TRBV3-2), the J call TRBJ2-1; 7 nucleotides match TRBD2. There are 17 residues in the CDR3. V lost 0 bases, J lost 6 bases, and 11 bases stayed unmatched. Germline loops: CDR1 LGHDT, CDR2 YNNKEL (reference sequence). The CDR3 region has the DNA TGTGCCAGCAGCCAAGAATACGGGGCGGGAGTGTTCAATGAGCAGTTCTTC. Translated: CASSQEYGAGVFNEQFF.

The V gene is TRBV5-5, the J gene TRBJ1-6; D possibly corresponds to TRBD1 (6 bases). Trimming took off 4 bases at V and 3 bases at J, with 26 bases between the two ends. CDR1 is SGHKS and CDR2 is YYEKEE in the germline V gene (reference sequence). This CDR3 is 20 amino acids long. CDR3 amino acids: CASSIEGRAGALLYNSPLHF. In DNA form, the CDR3 reads TGTGCCAGCAGCATTGAGGGACGGGCAGGGGCCCTTCTCTATAATTCACCCCTCCACTTT. Filled out from reference TRBV5-5 and TRBJ1-6, the complete variable domain reads DAGVTQSPTHLIKTRGQQVTLRCSPISGHKSVSWYQQVLGQGPQFIFQYYEKEERGRGNFPDRFSARQFPNYSSELNVNALLLGDSALYLCASSIEGRAGALLYNSPLHFGNGTRLTVT.

The V gene is TRBV11-2, the J gene TRBJ2-7; unclear D gene. V shed 7 bases and J shed 4 bases, with 14 bases lying between them. Germline-derived CDR1 and CDR2 are SGHAT and FQNNGV. CDR3 length equals 13 residues. Written as DNA, the CDR3 is TGTGCCAGCACCACCTGGGCAAGATACGAGCAGTACTTC. This encodes CASTTWARYEQYF.

This clone showed up just once. This sequence joins TRBV28 and TRBJ1-5; 7 bases are a match to TRBD1. Per the germline V gene, CDR1 is MDHEN and CDR2 is SYDVKM. The length of the CDR3 is 17 residues. The junction had 9 bases not matched to a gene; V was cut back by 4 bases and J by 0 bases. In DNA form, the CDR3 reads TGTGCCAGCAGTTATCGGACAGGAGCCTATAGCAATCAGCCCCAGCATTTT. It is translated as CASSYRTGAYSNQPQHF. The full variable domain, completed using reference TRBV28 and TRBJ1-5, is DVKVTQSSRYLVKRTGEKVFLECVQDMDHENMFWYRQDPGLGLRLIYFSYDVKMKEKGDIPEGYSVSREKKERFSLILESASTNQTSMYLCASSYRTGAYSNQPQHFGDGTRLSIL.

This clone was detected many times. The chain recombines TRBV19 with TRBJ1-2; tentatively, D is TRBD1 (5 bases). From germline, CDR1 is LNHDA and CDR2 SQIVND (reference sequence). The CDR3 consists of 12 residues. V was clipped by 5 bases and J by 4 bases, with 8 bases between them. CDR3 region: CASSATAYGYTF. Here the CDR3 DNA reads TGTGCCAGTAGTGCGACAGCCTATGGCTACACCTTC.

The chain recombines TRBV2 with TRBJ1-3, with D unresolved. V dropped 8 bases and J dropped 1 base, with 12 bases sitting between them. The CDR3 has 14 amino acids. Germline lookup yields CDR1 SNHLY and CDR2 FYNNEI. CDR3 residues: CASRIPRSGNTIYF. The CDR3 DNA sequence: TGTGCCAGCCGCATCCCCCGGTCTGGAAACACCATATATTTT.

The V and J genes are TRBV25-1 and TRBJ1-2; no firm D call. V lost 4 bases, J lost 3 bases, and 9 bases lay in between. The germline V gene encodes CDR1 MGHDK and CDR2 SYGVNS. The CDR3 contains 13 residues. The CDR3 spells CASSVWGDYGYTF. The CDR3 nucleotides read TGTGCCAGCAGTGTGTGGGGAGACTATGGCTACACCTTC.

V is TRBV10-2 and J is TRBJ1-2, with D unclear. The CDR3 is 16 residues long. The V end was cut by 0 bases, the J end by 6 bases, with 17 bases between. Germline V lookup: CDR1 WSHSY, CDR2 SAAADI. CDR3 sequence reads: CASSESLSRIGNGYTF. DNA for the CDR3: TGCGCCAGCAGTGAGTCCCTTAGTCGGATCGGGAATGGCTACACCTTC.

This chain connects TRBV7-8 to TRBJ1-2; 12 bases are a match to TRBD1. This CDR3 contains 15 residues. Losses at the gene ends were 5 bases for V and 7 bases for J; bases not matched to a gene: 8. Germline-derived CDR1 and CDR2 are SGHVS and FQNEAQ. The CDR3 spells CASSHRDRGRVGYTF. CDR3 in DNA: TGTGCCAGCAGCCACCGGGACAGGGGGCGGGTTGGCTACACCTTC.

This clone occurred a few times. The chain links TRBV19 to TRBJ2-1, with a possible D match to TRBD2 (7 bases). The germline CDR1 and CDR2 sequences are LNHDA and SQIVND (reference sequence). The length of the CDR3 is 14 residues. Trimming cost V 7 bases and J 7 bases, with 17 bases left between them. The CDR3 protein is CASTPGGLSNEQFF. CDR3 DNA sequence: TGTGCCAGTACGCCCGGGGGGCTCTCTAATGAGCAGTTCTTC.

The V gene is TRBV5-1, the J gene TRBJ1-6; 8 bases are shared with TRBD1. The CDR3 totals 15 residues. V dropped 4 bases and J dropped 9; count of bases not matched to a gene: 9. CDR1 SGHRS and CDR2 YFSETQ come from the germline V gene. CDR3 sequence reads: CASSEGQVWRSPLHF. DNA of the CDR3: TGCGCCAGCAGCGAGGGACAGGTCTGGCGTTCACCCCTCCACTTT.

The chain combines TRBV13 with TRBJ1-1, with D unresolved. CDR3 length: 16 amino acids. In germline, CDR1 is PRHDT, CDR2 FYEKMQ (reference sequence). Trimming took off 5 bases at V and 4 bases at J, with 20 bases between the two ends. The CDR3 loop reads CASSPIPAGIFTEAFF. CDR3 DNA sequence: TGTGCCAGCAGCCCTATTCCTGCCGGGATTTTCACTGAAGCTTTCTTT. Using reference TRBV13 and TRBJ1-1 for the parts outside the CDR3, the full variable domain is AAGVIQSPRHLIKEKRETATLKCYPIPRHDTVYWYQQGPGQDPQFLISFYEKMQSDKGSIPDRFSAQQFSDYHSELNMSSLELGDSALYFCASSPIPAGIFTEAFFGQGTRLTVV.

Of note for this clone: One junction end disagrees with the germline gene, perhaps due to a read error. This chain uses TRBV7-7 with TRBJ2-7; 11 positions match TRBD2. This CDR3 region has 18 residues. Germline-derived CDR1 and CDR2 are SSHAT and FNYEAQ (reference sequence). CDR3 in amino acids: CASSHSLYSGRVSYEQYF. DNA of the CDR3: TGTGCTAGCAGCCACTCACTGTATAGCGGGAGGGTCTCCTACGAGCAGTACTTC.